A selection of T cell receptor beta chains follows, all from one sample in a study of blood T cell repertoires in COVID-19. Method: immunoSEQ multiplex PCR; TCRdb's copy keeps in-frame clones and lacks some. The repertoire holds some 380,000 clones, with approximately 86% as singletons. The sequenced sample was PBMCs or T cells enriched from blood (not recorded which). Source of these receptors: a woman between 35 and 50 years old with acute COVID-19. Each CDR3 is given with its conserved first and last residue. A D gene is named only where the DNA matches it firmly. A clone size is listed for some rows: how often the clone was seen (once, few, many), or a class if it is expanded.

TRBV27	TRBJ1-6	NA	NA	17	TGTGCCAGCAGTTTATCCCTAGGTTTCTCCTATAATTCACCCCTCCACTTT	CASSLSLGFSYNSPLHF
TRBV6-6	TRBJ1-5	TRBD1	NA	15	TGTGCCAGCAGACAGGGGGGACAGATTTATCAGCCCCAGCATTTT	CASRQGGQIYQPQHF
TRBV3-1/TRBV3-2	TRBJ1-6	TRBD1	NA	16	TGTGCCAGCAGCCAAGAAGGACAGGGGGAAGTTTCACCCCTCCACTTT	CASSQEGQGEVSPLHF
TRBV18	TRBJ1-5	TRBD1	NA	16	TGTGCCAGCTCACCAGGACAGGGGCTTCCAGGGCAGCCCCAGCATTTT	CASSPGQGLPGQPQHF
TRBV20-1	TRBJ2-7	NA	once	11	TGCAGTGCTGGGAAGGAGGACGTGCAGTACTTC	CSAGKEDVQYF
TRBV2	TRBJ2-7	TRBD2	few	15	TGTGCCAGCCGTTGGACTAGCGGGGTGCAATACGAGCAGTACTTC	CASRWTSGVQYEQYF
TRBV29-1	TRBJ1-1	TRBD1	few	14	TGCAGCTCCAGGACAGGGAAAGACGTGGCTGAAGCTTTCTTT	CSSRTGKDVAEAFF
TRBV29-1	TRBJ2-5	NA	NA	13	TGCAGCGTTGAAACAGGGACGACGGAGACCCAGTACTTC	CSVETGTTETQYF
TRBV11-2	TRBJ1-3	NA	NA	15	TGTGCCAGCAGCTCAGACCGGAGCTCTGGAAACACCATATATTTT	CASSSDRSSGNTIYF
TRBV20-1	TRBJ2-5	NA	NA	14	TGCAGTGCTAGTTCGGGTCGGCTAGAGGAGACCCAGTACTTC	CSASSGRLEETQYF
TRBV7-9	TRBJ2-7	NA	NA	14	TGTGCCAGCAGCTTAACGGGTCGAGCCTACGAGCAGTACTTC	CASSLTGRAYEQYF
TRBV7-8	TRBJ2-7	TRBD2	NA	16	TGTGCCAGCAGCTTAGTTTCGGGCGGGGGTACCGACGAGCAGTACTTC	CASSLVSGGGTDEQYF
TRBV3-1/TRBV3-2	TRBJ1-4	NA	once	14	TGTGCCAGCAGCCAACGGAGTATTAATGAAAAACTGTTTTTT	CASSQRSINEKLFF
TRBV3-1/TRBV3-2	TRBJ1-1	NA	NA	15	TGTGCCAGCAGCCAAGTGGGGACTGGGAACACTGAAGCTTTCTTT	CASSQVGTGNTEAFF
TRBV7-9	TRBJ1-4	NA	NA	13	TGTGCCAGCAGCTCGGGACATTCAGAAAAACTGTTTTTT	CASSSGHSEKLFF
TRBV11-2	TRBJ1-6	TRBD1	NA	18	TGTGCCAGCAGCTTACGGGTACAGGGGGCAAGTTATAATTCACCCCTCCACTTT	CASSLRVQGASYNSPLHF
TRBV7-9	TRBJ1-2	TRBD1	NA	16	TGTGCCAGCAGCTTAGCGGCCGGGACAGGGGGCCTTGGCTACACCTTC	CASSLAAGTGGLGYTF
TRBV11-2	TRBJ2-5	TRBD2	NA	14	TGTGCCAGCAGCTATTTAGCGGGGGAGGAGACCCAGTACTTC	CASSYLAGEETQYF
TRBV10-3	TRBJ2-3	NA	NA	14	TGTGCCACCATGGGGGGGGGCGGCACAGATACGCAGTATTTT	CATMGGGGTDTQYF
TRBV7-2	TRBJ1-2	NA	NA	14	TGTGCCAGCAGCTTAGGGGCCGGCGACTATGGCTACACCTTC	CASSLGAGDYGYTF
TRBV9	TRBJ2-2	NA	NA	14	TGTGCCAGCAGCGGGACAGCGAACACCGGGGAGCTGTTTTTT	CASSGTANTGELFF
TRBV4-2	TRBJ1-2	TRBD1	once	12	TGTGCCAGCAGTATAGACAGGGACGGCTACACCTTC	CASSIDRDGYTF
TRBV13	TRBJ1-1	NA	NA	15	TGTGCCAGCAGCCCGGAACAGGGAAGGTACACTGAAGCTTTCTTT	CASSPEQGRYTEAFF
TRBV10-2	TRBJ2-7	TRBD1	NA	15	TGCGCCAGCAGTGAAAGGGACAGGGGGCGACACGAGCAGTACTTC	CASSERDRGRHEQYF
TRBV4-1	TRBJ1-5	NA	NA	16	TGCGCCAGCAGCCAGCCGCGAGAGGGCCTCAATCAGCCCCAGCATTTT	CASSQPREGLNQPQHF
TRBV30	TRBJ2-7	NA	NA	12	TGTGCCTGGAGTGACAGATCCTACGAGCAGTACTTC	CAWSDRSYEQYF
TRBV12-3/TRBV12-4	TRBJ1-2	TRBD1	few	13	TGTGCCAGCAGTTTGGGACAGTACGGAACTATCCTCTTC	CASSLGQYGTILF
TRBV5-1	TRBJ1-1	TRBD1	once	14	TGCGCCAGCAGCTTGGGGCAGGGGGAGTCTGAAGCTTTCTTT	CASSLGQGESEAFF
TRBV27	TRBJ2-5	NA	NA	13	TGTGCCAGCAGTTCCAGGGTGGGAGAGACCCAGTACTTC	CASSSRVGETQYF
TRBV5-5	TRBJ1-2	TRBD1	NA	14	TGTGCCAGCAGCCTAGAATGGCAGGGGGGTGGCTACACCTTC	CASSLEWQGGGYTF
TRBV5-1	TRBJ2-3	NA	once	14	TGCGCCAGCAGTATGAGGGCCCGGGCAGATACGCAGTATTTT	CASSMRARADTQYF
TRBV6-1	TRBJ1-1	NA	NA	13	TGTGCCAGCAGTGACCTTCCGAACACTGAAGCTTTCTTT	CASSDLPNTEAFF
TRBV7-9	TRBJ2-7	NA	NA	15	TGTGCCAGCAGCTTAACTACAGGTCGAACCTACGAGCAGTACTTC	CASSLTTGRTYEQYF
TRBV30	TRBJ2-7	TRBD1	NA	14	TGTGCCCTTACCCCAGACAGGGCTTATCACGAGCAGTACTTC	CALTPDRAYHEQYF
TRBV4-1	TRBJ1-2	NA	NA	13	TGCGCCAGCAGCATAGGGGAATCCTATGGCTACACCTTC	CASSIGESYGYTF
TRBV4-1	TRBJ1-2	TRBD1	NA	18	TGCGCCAGCAGCCAAAGAGGGTTAGGGGGACAGACCAACTATGGCTACACCTTC	CASSQRGLGGQTNYGYTF
TRBV6-5	TRBJ1-6	NA	many	15	TGTGCCAGCAGTTCCCCCCGCAGGGGCGCTTCACCCCTCCACTTT	CASSSPRRGASPLHF
TRBV3-1/TRBV3-2	TRBJ1-6	NA	NA	14	TGTGCCAGCAGCCAAGCACTAGGGAATTCACCCCTCCACTTT	CASSQALGNSPLHF
TRBV6-5	TRBJ2-7	TRBD1	NA	15	TGTGCCAGCAGGAGGGCGGGGACAGGGAACAACGAGCAGTACTTC	CASRRAGTGNNEQYF
TRBV27	TRBJ2-2	NA	NA	17	TGTGCCAGCAGTTTATCGACACAGGACCCGAACACCGGGGAGCTGTTTTTT	CASSLSTQDPNTGELFF
TRBV2	TRBJ2-3	NA	NA	15	TGTGCCAGCAGCACGGGCAGGGGGGGCACAGATACGCAGTATTTT	CASSTGRGGTDTQYF
TRBV5-6	TRBJ2-1	TRBD1	NA	15	TGTGCCAGCAGCCGGGACAGAGGCTCCTACAATGAGCAGTTCTTC	CASSRDRGSYNEQFF
TRBV19	TRBJ1-2	NA	NA	15	TGTGCCAGTAGTATTTCGCTAGCGACAGTCTATGGCTACACCTTC	CASSISLATVYGYTF
TRBV11-2	TRBJ2-2	TRBD1	NA	14	TGTGCCAGCAGCTCGACAGGGCATACCGGGGAGCTGTTTTTT	CASSSTGHTGELFF
TRBV5-1	TRBJ2-1	TRBD2	NA	15	TGCGCCAGCAGCTTCGGAGCGGGGGGATACAATGAGCAGTTCTTC	CASSFGAGGYNEQFF
TRBV6-5	TRBJ1-5	NA	NA	13	TGTGCCAGCAGTATCCAGGGAAGTCAGCCCCAGCATTTT	CASSIQGSQPQHF
TRBV7-6	TRBJ2-3	TRBD1	once	14	TGTGCCAGCAGCTTGGGACAGGGGACAGATACGCAGTATTTT	CASSLGQGTDTQYF
TRBV9	TRBJ1-1	NA	NA	15	TGTGCCAGCACCCCCGGGGTGGCTTTGAACACTGAAGCTTTCTTT	CASTPGVALNTEAFF
TRBV10-3	TRBJ1-2	TRBD1	NA	13	TGTGCCGCCGTCTCGGGACAGGGGGACGGCTACACCTTC	CAAVSGQGDGYTF
TRBV2	TRBJ2-7	TRBD1	NA	16	TGTGCCAGCAGTTTCGACCGGGACAGGGGGCACAACGAGCAGTACTTC	CASSFDRDRGHNEQYF
TRBV19	TRBJ2-1	NA	NA	14	TGTGCCAGTAGTATACAGGGGCACTCAAATGAGCAGTTCTTC	CASSIQGHSNEQFF
TRBV5-1	TRBJ2-1	NA	NA	16	TGCGCCAGCAGCTTGGGAGGGGGGGCAACCTACAATGAGCAGTTCTTC	CASSLGGGATYNEQFF
TRBV21-1	TRBJ1-2	NA	few	15	TGTGCCAGCAGCAAAGGCCCGAGACAGGCCTATGGCTACACCTTC	CASSKGPRQAYGYTF
TRBV10-2	TRBJ1-3	TRBD1	NA	15	TGCGCCAGCAGCGGGACAGGGGGCTCTGGAAACACCATATATTTT	CASSGTGGSGNTIYF
TRBV10-2	TRBJ2-3	NA	NA	12	TGCGCCAGCAGTTTTCCCCTGGATACGCAGTATTTT	CASSFPLDTQYF
TRBV19	TRBJ2-1	TRBD1	NA	18	TGTGCCAGTAGTATAGATCTGCGGACAGGCGGATCCTACAATGAGCAGTTCTTC	CASSIDLRTGGSYNEQFF
TRBV3-1/TRBV3-2	TRBJ2-7	NA	once	14	TGTGCCAGCAGCCAAGGAGGGCGCCGATACGAGCAGTACTTC	CASSQGGRRYEQYF
TRBV11-2	TRBJ2-1	NA	NA	16	TGTGCCAGCAGCTTAGGTTTGCGGGGCGACTACAATGAGCAGTTCTTC	CASSLGLRGDYNEQFF
TRBV6-5	TRBJ2-1	NA	once	14	TGTGCCAGCAGTTACGCCAGTAGGGGGAGTACGGCGTTCTTC	CASSYASRGSTAFF
TRBV2	TRBJ2-7	TRBD2	NA	14	TGTGCCGCTGGGGGGGATTCAGGATCCTACGAGCAGTACTTC	CAAGGDSGSYEQYF